This T cell receptor beta chain was captured in a study of response to subunit inactivated influenza vaccine. Turning to this clonotype: Its antigen is currently unknown.

TCRdb reprocessed the RT-PCR reads via MiXCR and lists one record per CDR3 protein. The data contain around 850,000 distinct CDR3 sequences, around 20% of them seen just once; the ten biggest clones take up approximately 10%. The trim removed 5 bases at V and 0 bases at J, leaving 4 bases unmatched. This CDR3 is 15 amino acids long. Per germline, CDR1 MNHNS and CDR2 SASEGT. Overall study results and limits: Seasonal influenza vaccination, on each occasion, was suggested by the authors to recruit few new T cells.

The origin of this receptor is a man aged 50 to 59 who received an inactivated influenza vaccine. The source was PBMCs from blood, collected more than 4 days after vaccination. V usage is TRBV6-1 and J usage is TRBJ1-5; 7 bases line up with TRBD1. CDR3 in amino acids: CASSRPGGSNQPQHF. The CDR3 coding sequence is TGTGCCAGCAGTCGACCAGGGGGTAGCAATCAGCCCCAGCATTTT.